The clone carrying this T cell receptor beta chain was recorded only once. Its cognate antigen is unknown. This record comes from a study of cytomegalovirus exposure and HLA in healthy donors. Use of 60 Vbeta and 13 Jbeta primers characterized the PCR. Method: immunoSEQ multiplex PCR; TCRdb's copy keeps in-frame clones and lacks some. The sample yields around 150,000 clones, over 75% seen once. The germline V gene has CDR1 SQVTM and CDR2 ANQGSEA. V gave up 7 bases and J gave up 4 bases; unmatched junction bases: 7. The length of the CDR3 is 12 residues. Study results and caveats: In a later analysis, across HLA loci, associated TCR counts were highest for DRB1, lowest for HLA-C. There were 150 to 200 TCR beta chains listed as cytomegalovirus-associated. Most TCR sequences were uncommon, yet certain public TCRs appeared in many donors. Common viral pathogens (according to a later analysis) appeared linked to several of the most significant clusters.

The specimen was PBMCs. This TCR was recovered from a young man in good health. This chain links TRBV29-1 with TRBJ2-7; the match to TRBD1 covers 7 bases. CDR3 sequence reads: CSARDSIYEQYF. Here the CDR3 DNA reads TGCAGCGCGAGGGACAGTATTTACGAGCAGTACTTC.